Below, 4 T cell receptor beta chains from the same sample are listed, as sequenced in a study of control samples from healthy donors and cancer patients. Sequencing was performed with immunoSEQ multiplex PCR; in TCRdb, only in-frame clones are kept and a portion is missing. The sample lists some 7,300 clones, over 60% occurring once. Input material: formalin-fixed, paraffin-embedded tissue. The receptors derive from a male donor with melanoma.

The DNA of the CDR3 is TGTGCCAGCAGCCCGGACAGATACGAGCAGTACGTC. This encodes CASSPDRYEQYV. The chain couples TRBV7-8 to TRBJ2-7; D possibly corresponds to TRBD1 (6 bases). The CDR3 runs 12 residues. V lost 5 bases and J lost 4, with 9 bases in between. Germline CDR1 SGHVS, CDR2 FQNEAQ.

V gene TRBV9 combines with J gene TRBJ2-1, with 12 bases matching TRBD1. V was clipped by 5 bases and J by 10 bases; unmatched bases: 7. Per the germline V gene, CDR1 is SGDLS and CDR2 is YYNGEE. CDR3 size: 14 residues. CDR3 in amino acids: CASRVGTGGHEQFF. In DNA form, the CDR3 reads TGTGCCAGCAGGGTTGGGACAGGGGGCCACGAGCAGTTCTTC.

V gene TRBV7-9 combines with J gene TRBJ2-7; 11 bases map to TRBD1. The CDR3 consists of 14 residues. Germline V gene data show CDR1 as SEHNR and CDR2 as FQNEAQ (reference sequence). J lost 5 bases, V lost 5 bases, and 5 bases had no gene match. Here the CDR3 DNA reads TGTGCCAGCAGCAACCGGGACAGGGGGGACGAGCAGTACTTC. Encoded protein: CASSNRDRGDEQYF.

The rearrangement joins TRBV7-8 to TRBJ1-2, with a weak D call TRBD1 (5 bases). V gave up 5 bases and J gave up 4 bases, with 11 bases separating them. The CDR3 has 13 residues. Germline V gene sequence: CDR1 SGHVS, CDR2 FQNEAQ. The CDR3 region is CASSPTGAYGYTF. The CDR3 region has the DNA TGTGCCAGCAGCCCCACAGGAGCCTATGGCTACACCTTC.